This is a list of T cell receptor beta chains from one sample in a study of cytomegalovirus exposure and HLA in healthy donors. TCRdb keeps only in-frame clones here, not all; method: immunoSEQ multiplex PCR. The sample includes more than 150,000 clones, 85% to 90% of them seen just once. Sequencing used PBMCs. The receptors were sampled from a man aged 18 to 29 in good health and CMV-seronegative. Both conserved end residues are part of each CDR3. Fields, in order: J gene, V gene, D gene, clone size, CDR3 DNA, CDR3 protein. The D gene is left open where the match is weak. Not every row has a clone size; where given, it reads once, few, many or a size class.

J gene: TRBJ1-4
V gene: TRBV19
D gene: TRBD1
clone size: -
CDR3 DNA: TGTGCCAGTAGTACCTTGGGACAGGTTAATGAAAAACTGTTTTTT
CDR3 protein: CASSTLGQVNEKLFF

J gene: TRBJ2-7
V gene: TRBV5-1
D gene: TRBD2
clone size: once
CDR3 DNA: TGCGCCAGCAGCGTCGCTAGCGGGAACTCCTACGAGCAGTACTTC
CDR3 protein: CASSVASGNSYEQYF

J gene: TRBJ2-3
V gene: TRBV7-2
D gene: -
clone size: -
CDR3 DNA: TGTGCCAGCTCGAGACTCACAGATACGCAGTATTTT
CDR3 protein: CASSRLTDTQYF

J gene: TRBJ1-2
V gene: TRBV6-6
D gene: TRBD1
clone size: -
CDR3 DNA: TGTGCCAGCAGTTACACAAAGACGGGACAGCCACACACCTTC
CDR3 protein: CASSYTKTGQPHTF

J gene: TRBJ2-1
V gene: TRBV5-1
D gene: TRBD2
clone size: -
CDR3 DNA: TGCGCCAGCAGCTTGGGCGGGACTAGTAACTCAATGGAGCAGTTCTTC
CDR3 protein: CASSLGGTSNSMEQFF

J gene: TRBJ2-7
V gene: TRBV29-1
D gene: TRBD2
clone size: -
CDR3 DNA: TGCAGCGTATATAGCGGGGGCAGCTCCTACGAGCAGTACTTC
CDR3 protein: CSVYSGGSSYEQYF

J gene: TRBJ1-2
V gene: TRBV6-5
D gene: -
clone size: -
CDR3 DNA: TGTGCCAGCAGTTACGAGGCGGGGTGGCGCTATGGCTACACCTTC
CDR3 protein: CASSYEAGWRYGYTF

J gene: TRBJ2-7
V gene: TRBV28
D gene: TRBD2
clone size: -
CDR3 DNA: TGTGCCAGCAGTTCCCCGACTAGCCGTGGGCGCGAGCAGTACTTC
CDR3 protein: CASSSPTSRGREQYF

J gene: TRBJ1-1
V gene: TRBV11-2
D gene: -
clone size: -
CDR3 DNA: TGTGCCAGCAGCTTAGTTCGGGACACTGAAGCTTTCTTT
CDR3 protein: CASSLVRDTEAFF

J gene: TRBJ1-3
V gene: TRBV29-1
D gene: -
clone size: -
CDR3 DNA: TGCAGCGTTGCAGAGACGGGGGGCTCTGGAAACACCATATATTTT
CDR3 protein: CSVAETGGSGNTIYF

J gene: TRBJ1-2
V gene: TRBV4-1
D gene: -
clone size: -
CDR3 DNA: TGCGCCAGCAGCCAAGTAGGCCCAGGGGAAGGCTACACCTTC
CDR3 protein: CASSQVGPGEGYTF

J gene: TRBJ1-3
V gene: TRBV28
D gene: TRBD1
clone size: -
CDR3 DNA: TGTGCCAGCACGTCAACAGGGGACTACACCATATATTTT
CDR3 protein: CASTSTGDYTIYF

J gene: TRBJ2-3
V gene: TRBV5-1
D gene: TRBD1
clone size: -
CDR3 DNA: TGCGCCAGCAGCATCCAGACAGGGGGCTTCACAGATACGCAGTATTTT
CDR3 protein: CASSIQTGGFTDTQYF

J gene: TRBJ2-5
V gene: TRBV5-4
D gene: -
clone size: -
CDR3 DNA: TGTGCCAGCAGCTTGTCTGGGGGCGCAGGGGAAGAGACCCAGTACTTC
CDR3 protein: CASSLSGGAGEETQYF

J gene: TRBJ2-7
V gene: TRBV18
D gene: TRBD2
clone size: -
CDR3 DNA: TGTGCCAGCTCACCCGGGGGGGCCCCCTACGAGCAGTACTTC
CDR3 protein: CASSPGGAPYEQYF

J gene: TRBJ2-7
V gene: TRBV27
D gene: -
clone size: -
CDR3 DNA: TGTGCCAGCAGTTCCCACCCGGGGGCTAGCGGAACCTACGAGCAGTACTTC
CDR3 protein: CASSSHPGASGTYEQYF

J gene: TRBJ1-2
V gene: TRBV5-6
D gene: -
clone size: -
CDR3 DNA: TGTGCCAGCAGCCTGGGAGGTCCGGTTGGCTACACCTTC
CDR3 protein: CASSLGGPVGYTF

J gene: TRBJ2-3
V gene: TRBV5-4
D gene: -
clone size: -
CDR3 DNA: TGTGCCAGCAGCCTACAGGGCGGCACAGATACGCAGTATTTT
CDR3 protein: CASSLQGGTDTQYF

J gene: TRBJ1-5
V gene: TRBV27
D gene: -
clone size: few
CDR3 DNA: TGTGCCAGCACCCCCTCGGGGAATCAGCCCCAGCATTTT
CDR3 protein: CASTPSGNQPQHF

J gene: TRBJ2-1
V gene: TRBV6-4
D gene: TRBD2
clone size: -
CDR3 DNA: TGTGCCAGCAAACCAAGCGGGAGCTCCTACAATGAGCAGTTCTTC
CDR3 protein: CASKPSGSSYNEQFF

J gene: TRBJ2-1
V gene: TRBV7-9
D gene: -
clone size: -
CDR3 DNA: TGTGCCAGCAGCTCTCCCGGGACTTCCTACTACAATGAGCAGTTCTTC
CDR3 protein: CASSSPGTSYYNEQFF

J gene: TRBJ2-5
V gene: TRBV27
D gene: TRBD2
clone size: -
CDR3 DNA: TGTGCCAGCAGCAGTAGCGGGAACCGCCAAGAGACCCAGTACTTC
CDR3 protein: CASSSSGNRQETQYF

J gene: TRBJ2-7
V gene: TRBV5-4
D gene: -
clone size: few
CDR3 DNA: TGTGCCAGCAGCTTGTTCGTAGACTCCTACGAGCAGTACTTC
CDR3 protein: CASSLFVDSYEQYF

J gene: TRBJ1-5
V gene: TRBV28
D gene: TRBD1
clone size: -
CDR3 DNA: TGTGCCAGCACCCGTACAGGGGAAAGCAATCAGCCCCAGCATTTT
CDR3 protein: CASTRTGESNQPQHF

J gene: TRBJ2-2
V gene: TRBV16
D gene: -
clone size: -
CDR3 DNA: TGTGCCAGCAGCCAAACGACACAGAACACCGGGGAGCTGTTTTTT
CDR3 protein: CASSQTTQNTGELFF

J gene: TRBJ2-1
V gene: TRBV29-1
D gene: TRBD2
clone size: few
CDR3 DNA: TGCAGCGTTGAAGACCTAGCGGGAGTCAATGAGCAGTTCTTC
CDR3 protein: CSVEDLAGVNEQFF

J gene: TRBJ2-6
V gene: TRBV11-3
D gene: TRBD1
clone size: -
CDR3 DNA: TGTGCCAGCAGCAAGGACAGGGGAAATGCTGGGGCCAACGTCCTGACTTTC
CDR3 protein: CASSKDRGNAGANVLTF

J gene: TRBJ1-1
V gene: TRBV19
D gene: -
clone size: once
CDR3 DNA: TGTGCCAGTAGTATGGGCAGGGAGGTGACTGAAGCTTTCTTT
CDR3 protein: CASSMGREVTEAFF

J gene: TRBJ2-1
V gene: TRBV5-1
D gene: TRBD2
clone size: -
CDR3 DNA: TGCGCCAGCAACGAGAATAGCGGGTGGGGTGAGGAGCAGTTCTTC
CDR3 protein: CASNENSGWGEEQFF

J gene: TRBJ1-2
V gene: TRBV7-9
D gene: TRBD1
clone size: -
CDR3 DNA: TGTGCCAGCAGCTTAGCACAGGGGGCTAATATGGGCTACACCTTC
CDR3 protein: CASSLAQGANMGYTF

J gene: TRBJ2-7
V gene: TRBV10-1
D gene: -
clone size: -
CDR3 DNA: TGCGCCAGCAGTGGGACAGCCTACGAGCAGTACTTC
CDR3 protein: CASSGTAYEQYF

J gene: TRBJ1-1
V gene: TRBV2
D gene: -
clone size: few
CDR3 DNA: TGTGCCAGCAGTCGGCGGGTTGCTGAAGCTTTCTTT
CDR3 protein: CASSRRVAEAFF

J gene: TRBJ1-4
V gene: TRBV7-9
D gene: -
clone size: -
CDR3 DNA: TGTGCCAGCAGCCCACCGGGAGCAACTAATGAAAAACTGTTTTTT
CDR3 protein: CASSPPGATNEKLFF

J gene: TRBJ1-5
V gene: TRBV7-2
D gene: -
clone size: -
CDR3 DNA: TGTGCCAGCGCCCGGGGTCAACCCCAGCATTTT
CDR3 protein: CASARGQPQHF

J gene: TRBJ2-1
V gene: TRBV18
D gene: -
clone size: -
CDR3 DNA: TGTGCCAGCTCACAGAGGGGGAGCTCCTACAATGAGCAGTTCTTC
CDR3 protein: CASSQRGSSYNEQFF

J gene: TRBJ1-3
V gene: TRBV10-3
D gene: -
clone size: -
CDR3 DNA: TGTGCCACCGATAAGTTCGGACTCTCTGGAAACACCATATATTTT
CDR3 protein: CATDKFGLSGNTIYF

J gene: TRBJ2-5
V gene: TRBV18
D gene: -
clone size: -
CDR3 DNA: TGTGCCAGCTCAATACAGGGTCAGGAGACCCAGTACTTC
CDR3 protein: CASSIQGQETQYF

J gene: TRBJ1-3
V gene: TRBV5-4
D gene: TRBD1
clone size: -
CDR3 DNA: TGTGCCAGCAGCCAAGGACAGGGGGCTTCCGGAAACACCATATATTTT
CDR3 protein: CASSQGQGASGNTIYF

J gene: TRBJ1-1
V gene: TRBV19
D gene: -
clone size: -
CDR3 DNA: TGTGCCAGTAACAGTCCCGGGAGTAGGAAGTCAAACACTGAAGCTTTCTTT
CDR3 protein: CASNSPGSRKSNTEAFF

J gene: TRBJ2-5
V gene: TRBV29-1
D gene: -
clone size: -
CDR3 DNA: TGCAGCGTTGAGGACACCGATGTCCAAGAGACCCAGTACTTC
CDR3 protein: CSVEDTDVQETQYF

J gene: TRBJ2-2
V gene: TRBV10-1
D gene: -
clone size: -
CDR3 DNA: TGCGCCAGCAGTAGTGAGTCCACCGGGGAGCTGTTTTTT
CDR3 protein: CASSSESTGELFF

J gene: TRBJ2-3
V gene: TRBV6-6
D gene: -
clone size: -
CDR3 DNA: TGTGCCAGCAGTTCCCGCGGCACAGATACGCAGTATTTT
CDR3 protein: CASSSRGTDTQYF

J gene: TRBJ2-3
V gene: TRBV19
D gene: -
clone size: -
CDR3 DNA: TGTGCCAGTAGTTGGAGGGAGACCCCCGGAGATACGCAGTATTTT
CDR3 protein: CASSWRETPGDTQYF

J gene: TRBJ1-2
V gene: TRBV30
D gene: -
clone size: -
CDR3 DNA: TGTGCCTGGAGTGTGGGCAGGGGACATGGCTACACCTTC
CDR3 protein: CAWSVGRGHGYTF

J gene: TRBJ2-1
V gene: TRBV7-2
D gene: TRBD2
clone size: -
CDR3 DNA: TGTGCCAGCAGCTTAGTTGGGACTAGCGGGAGTGAACAGTTCTTC
CDR3 protein: CASSLVGTSGSEQFF

J gene: TRBJ1-4
V gene: TRBV15
D gene: -
clone size: -
CDR3 DNA: TGTGCCACCAGCGGACCTCGGGGGGGCCCTAATGAAAAACTGTTTTTT
CDR3 protein: CATSGPRGGPNEKLFF

J gene: TRBJ1-4
V gene: TRBV6-1
D gene: TRBD1
clone size: -
CDR3 DNA: TGTGCCAGCAGTGAAGCTTTGGGGGGGACAGGCGGAGAAAAACTGTTTTTT
CDR3 protein: CASSEALGGTGGEKLFF

J gene: TRBJ1-2
V gene: TRBV12-2
D gene: -
clone size: -
CDR3 DNA: TGTGCAAGTCGCAACGGGCAGGGGGCGCCGGCTAACTATGGCTACACCTTC
CDR3 protein: CASRNGQGAPANYGYTF

J gene: TRBJ2-2
V gene: TRBV11-2
D gene: TRBD2
clone size: -
CDR3 DNA: TGTGCCAGCAGCTTAGTGGGGGAGGGGAACACCGGGGAGCTGTTTTTT
CDR3 protein: CASSLVGEGNTGELFF

J gene: TRBJ2-6
V gene: TRBV19
D gene: -
clone size: -
CDR3 DNA: TGTGCCAGTAGTCCCTTTTGGACAGAATCCTCTGGGGCCAACGTCCTGACTTTC
CDR3 protein: CASSPFWTESSGANVLTF

J gene: TRBJ2-7
V gene: TRBV7-2
D gene: TRBD2
clone size: -
CDR3 DNA: TGTGCCAGCAGCTTAGAGGGGACTAGCGGGAGCTTTTACGAGCAGTACTTC
CDR3 protein: CASSLEGTSGSFYEQYF

J gene: TRBJ2-5
V gene: TRBV4-1
D gene: TRBD2
clone size: -
CDR3 DNA: TGCGCCAGCAGCCAAGAAGGAGGGACTAGCGGACAAGAGACCCAGTACTTC
CDR3 protein: CASSQEGGTSGQETQYF